This record covers a single T cell receptor beta chain. Germline CDR1 and CDR2: SGHTA and FQGNSA. The trim removed 4 bases at V and 2 bases at J, leaving 3 bases unmatched. The CDR3 spans 15 residues. This record comes from a study of T cell repertoires in cytomegalovirus infection. A single record per CDR3 protein comes from TCRdb applying MiXCR to the reads. This sample carries around 180,000 distinct CDR3 sequences, about 30% of them seen once, and the ten largest clones take just over 30%. J is TRBJ2-1 and V is TRBV7-2; TRBD1 aligns across 9 bases. The source is a human donor in good health (CMV status not recorded). Some clones in this sample may be carry-over from other donors' samples. The sample taken for sequencing was PBMCs. The CDR3 sequence is CASSSDRGTYNEQFF. DNA for the CDR3: TGTGCCAGCAGCTCCGACAGGGGGACCTACAATGAGCAGTTCTTC.